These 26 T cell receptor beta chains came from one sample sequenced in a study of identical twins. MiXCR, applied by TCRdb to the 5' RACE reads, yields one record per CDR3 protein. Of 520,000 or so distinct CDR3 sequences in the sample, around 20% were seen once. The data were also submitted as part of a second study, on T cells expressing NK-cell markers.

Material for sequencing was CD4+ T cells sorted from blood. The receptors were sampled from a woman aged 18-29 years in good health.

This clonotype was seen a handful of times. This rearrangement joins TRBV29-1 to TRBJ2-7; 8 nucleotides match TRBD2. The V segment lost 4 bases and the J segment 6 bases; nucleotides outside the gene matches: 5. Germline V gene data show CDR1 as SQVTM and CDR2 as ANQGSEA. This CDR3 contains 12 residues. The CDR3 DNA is TGCAGCGTTGGGACTAGCTACCGCGAGCAGTACTTC. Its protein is CSVGTSYREQYF.

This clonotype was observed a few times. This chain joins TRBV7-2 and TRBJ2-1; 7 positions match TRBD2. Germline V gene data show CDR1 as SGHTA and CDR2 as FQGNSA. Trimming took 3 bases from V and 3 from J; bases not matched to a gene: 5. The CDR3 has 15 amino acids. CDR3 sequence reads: CASSFSSGLYNEQFF. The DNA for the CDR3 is TGTGCCAGCAGCTTCTCTAGCGGCCTCTACAATGAGCAGTTCTTC.

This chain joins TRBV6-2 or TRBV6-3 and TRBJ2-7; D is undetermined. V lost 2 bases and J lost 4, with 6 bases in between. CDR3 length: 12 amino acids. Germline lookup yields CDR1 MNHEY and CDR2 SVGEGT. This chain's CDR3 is CASSYPGYEQYF. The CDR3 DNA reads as TGTGCCAGCAGTTACCCCGGTTACGAGCAGTACTTC.

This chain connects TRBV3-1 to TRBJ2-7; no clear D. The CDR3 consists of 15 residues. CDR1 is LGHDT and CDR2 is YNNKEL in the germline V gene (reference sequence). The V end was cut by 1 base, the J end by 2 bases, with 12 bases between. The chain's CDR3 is CASSQGQFHAYEQYF. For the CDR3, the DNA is TGTGCCAGCAGCCAAGGGCAGTTTCACGCCTACGAGCAGTACTTC.

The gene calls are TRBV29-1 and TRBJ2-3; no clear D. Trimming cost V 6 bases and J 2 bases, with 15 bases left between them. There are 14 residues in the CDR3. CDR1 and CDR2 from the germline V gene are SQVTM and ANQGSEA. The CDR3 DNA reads TGCAGCGTGGCATCCGGTTGGGACACAGATACGCAGTATTTT. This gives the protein CSVASGWDTDTQYF.

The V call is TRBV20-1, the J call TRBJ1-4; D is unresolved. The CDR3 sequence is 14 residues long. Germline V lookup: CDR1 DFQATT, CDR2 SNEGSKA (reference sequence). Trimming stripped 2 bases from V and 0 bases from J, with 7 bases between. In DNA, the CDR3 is TGCAGTGCTAGAAAACAGCCAACTAATGAAAAACTGTTTTTT. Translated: CSARKQPTNEKLFF.

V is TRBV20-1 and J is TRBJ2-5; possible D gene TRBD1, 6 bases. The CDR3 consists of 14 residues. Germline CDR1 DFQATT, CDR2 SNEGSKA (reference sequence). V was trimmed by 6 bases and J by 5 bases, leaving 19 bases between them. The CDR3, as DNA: TGCAGTGCCCAGTGGATCAGGGGTGAGGAGACCCAGTACTTC. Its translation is CSAQWIRGEETQYF.

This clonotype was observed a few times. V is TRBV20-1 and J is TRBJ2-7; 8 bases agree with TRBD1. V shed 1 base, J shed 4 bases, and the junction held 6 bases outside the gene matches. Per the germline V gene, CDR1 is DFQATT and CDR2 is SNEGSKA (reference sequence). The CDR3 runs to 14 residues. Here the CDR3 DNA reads TGCAGTGCTAGAGTCCGGGACAGGACATACGAGCAGTACTTC. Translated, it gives CSARVRDRTYEQYF.

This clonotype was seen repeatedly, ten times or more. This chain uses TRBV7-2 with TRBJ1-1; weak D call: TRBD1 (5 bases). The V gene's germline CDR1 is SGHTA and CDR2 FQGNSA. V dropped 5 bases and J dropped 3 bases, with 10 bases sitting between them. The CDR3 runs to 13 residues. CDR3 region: CASSAGRDTEAFF. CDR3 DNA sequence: TGTGCCAGCAGCGCAGGGAGAGACACTGAAGCTTTCTTT.

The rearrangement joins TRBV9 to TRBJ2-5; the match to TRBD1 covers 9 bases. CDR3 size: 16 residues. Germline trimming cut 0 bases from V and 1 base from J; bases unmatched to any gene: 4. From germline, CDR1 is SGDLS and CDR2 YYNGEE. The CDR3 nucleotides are TGTGCCAGCAGCGTAGAGGGACAGGGCGGCCAAGAGACCCAGTACTTC. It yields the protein CASSVEGQGGQETQYF.

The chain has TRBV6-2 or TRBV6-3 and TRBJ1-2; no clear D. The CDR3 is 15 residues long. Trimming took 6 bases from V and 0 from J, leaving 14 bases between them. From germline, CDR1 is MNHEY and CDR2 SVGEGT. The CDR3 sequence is CASSRAGTTNYGYTF. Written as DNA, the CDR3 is TGTGCCAGCAGCCGTGCAGGAACAACTAACTATGGCTACACCTTC.

The CDR3 loop reads CASGIQGERTEAFF. In DNA, the CDR3 is TGTGCCAGTGGCATCCAGGGGGAGCGGACTGAAGCTTTCTTT. The chain combines TRBV19 with TRBJ1-1; 7 bases agree with TRBD1. With V trimmed by 8 bases and J by 5 bases, 11 bases remained unmatched. CDR3 length: 14 amino acids. Germline assignment: CDR1 LNHDA and CDR2 SQIVND (reference sequence).

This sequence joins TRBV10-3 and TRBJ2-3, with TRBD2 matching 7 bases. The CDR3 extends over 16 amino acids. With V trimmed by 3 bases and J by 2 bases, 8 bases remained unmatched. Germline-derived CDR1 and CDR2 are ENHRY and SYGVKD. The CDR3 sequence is CAISDWGGGTTDTQYF. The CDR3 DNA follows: TGTGCCATCAGTGACTGGGGCGGGGGTACCACAGATACGCAGTATTTT.

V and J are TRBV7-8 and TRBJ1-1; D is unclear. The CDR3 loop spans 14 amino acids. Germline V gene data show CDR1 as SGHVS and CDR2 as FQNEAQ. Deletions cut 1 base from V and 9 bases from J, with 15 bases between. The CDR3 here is CASSLVELRVKAFF. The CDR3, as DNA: TGTGCCAGCAGCTTAGTTGAGCTTCGGGTTAAAGCTTTCTTT.

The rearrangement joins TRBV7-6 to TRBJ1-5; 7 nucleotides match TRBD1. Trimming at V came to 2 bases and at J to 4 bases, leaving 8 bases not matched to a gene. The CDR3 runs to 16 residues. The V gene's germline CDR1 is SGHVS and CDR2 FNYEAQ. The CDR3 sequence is CASSLSYRGGNQPQHF. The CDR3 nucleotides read TGTGCCAGCAGCTTATCATACAGGGGTGGGAATCAGCCCCAGCATTTT.

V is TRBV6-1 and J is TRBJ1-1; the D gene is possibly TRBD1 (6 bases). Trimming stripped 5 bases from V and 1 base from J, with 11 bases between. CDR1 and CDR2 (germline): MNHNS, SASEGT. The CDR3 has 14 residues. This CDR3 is CASSRTTGNTEAFF. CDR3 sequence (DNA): TGTGCCAGCAGTCGGACGACAGGGAACACTGAAGCTTTCTTT.

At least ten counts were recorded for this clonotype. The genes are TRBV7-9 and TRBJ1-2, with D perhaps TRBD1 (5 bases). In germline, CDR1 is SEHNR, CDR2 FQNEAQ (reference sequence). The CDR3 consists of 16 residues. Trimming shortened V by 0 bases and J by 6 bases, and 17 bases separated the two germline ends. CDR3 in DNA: TGTGCCAGCAGCTTAGCGCAGGGTAGGGCCTTGCATGGCTACACCTTC. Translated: CASSLAQGRALHGYTF. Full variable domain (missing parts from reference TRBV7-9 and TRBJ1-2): DTGVSQNPRHKITKRGQNVTFRCDPISEHNRLYWYRQTLGQGPEFLTYFQNEAQLEKSRLLSDRFSAERPKGSFSTLEIQRTEQGDSAMYLCASSLAQGRALHGYTFGSGTRLTVV.

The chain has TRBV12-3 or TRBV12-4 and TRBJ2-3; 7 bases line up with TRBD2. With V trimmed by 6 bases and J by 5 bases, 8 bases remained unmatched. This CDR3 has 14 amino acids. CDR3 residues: CASRRAGLVDTQYF. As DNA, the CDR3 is TGTGCCAGCAGACGAGCGGGGTTGGTAGATACGCAGTATTTT.

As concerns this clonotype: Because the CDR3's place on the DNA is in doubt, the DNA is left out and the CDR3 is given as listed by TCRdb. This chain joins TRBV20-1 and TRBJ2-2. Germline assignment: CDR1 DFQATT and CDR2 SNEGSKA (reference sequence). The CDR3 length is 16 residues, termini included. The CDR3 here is CSARVLDANTGELFFF.

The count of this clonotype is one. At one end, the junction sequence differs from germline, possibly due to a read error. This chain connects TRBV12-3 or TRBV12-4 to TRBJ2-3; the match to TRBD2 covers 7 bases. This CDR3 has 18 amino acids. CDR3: CAISLRSTSVTSTDTQYF. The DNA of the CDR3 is TGTGCCATCAGTTTACGGTCCACTAGCGTTACTAGCACAGATACGCAGTATTTT.

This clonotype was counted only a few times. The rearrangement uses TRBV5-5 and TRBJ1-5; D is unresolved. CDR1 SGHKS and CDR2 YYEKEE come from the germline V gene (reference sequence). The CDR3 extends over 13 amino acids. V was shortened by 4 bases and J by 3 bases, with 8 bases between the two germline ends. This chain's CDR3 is CASSAAPNQPQHF. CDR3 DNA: TGTGCCAGCAGCGCCGCGCCCAATCAGCCCCAGCATTTT.

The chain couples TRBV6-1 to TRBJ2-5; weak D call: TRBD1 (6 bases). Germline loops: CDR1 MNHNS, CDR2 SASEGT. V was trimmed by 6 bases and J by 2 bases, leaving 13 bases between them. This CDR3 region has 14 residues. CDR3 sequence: CASSLGQRQETQYF. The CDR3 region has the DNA TGTGCCAGCAGCCTAGGACAGCGACAAGAGACCCAGTACTTC.

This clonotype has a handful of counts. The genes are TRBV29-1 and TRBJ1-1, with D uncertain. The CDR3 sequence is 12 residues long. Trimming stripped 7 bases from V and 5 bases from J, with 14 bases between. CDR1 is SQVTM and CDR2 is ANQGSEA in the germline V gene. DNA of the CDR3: TGCAGCGCACCCTTGACTCGGACTGAAGCTTTCTTT. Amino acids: CSAPLTRTEAFF.

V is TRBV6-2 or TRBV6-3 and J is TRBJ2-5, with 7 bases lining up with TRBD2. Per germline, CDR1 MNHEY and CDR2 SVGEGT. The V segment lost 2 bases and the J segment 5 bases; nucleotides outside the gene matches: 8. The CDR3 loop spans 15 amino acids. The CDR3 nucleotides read TGTGCCAGCAGTTACGGGAGGGCCATATCGGAGACCCAGTACTTC. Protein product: CASSYGRAISETQYF.

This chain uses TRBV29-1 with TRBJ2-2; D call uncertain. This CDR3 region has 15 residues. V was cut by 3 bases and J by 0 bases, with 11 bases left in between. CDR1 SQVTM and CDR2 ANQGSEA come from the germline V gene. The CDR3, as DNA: TGCAGCGTTGAGAGAGGCCGCGCGAACACCGGGGAGCTGTTTTTT. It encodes CSVERGRANTGELFF.

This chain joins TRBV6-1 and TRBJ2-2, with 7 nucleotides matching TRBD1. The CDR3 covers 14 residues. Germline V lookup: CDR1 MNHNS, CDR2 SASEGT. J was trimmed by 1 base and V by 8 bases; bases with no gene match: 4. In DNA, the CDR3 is TGTGCCAGCCGGCGGACAGGGAACACCGGGGAGCTGTTTTTT. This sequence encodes CASRRTGNTGELFF.